The clone carrying this T cell receptor (beta chain) was observed a handful of times. TCRdb called the RT-PCR reads again in MiXCR, with one record for every CDR3 protein. The sample yields 800,000 to 1,000,000 distinct CDR3 sequences, under 20% seen once. These data originate in a study of patients and donors after allogeneic stem cell transplantation. In germline, CDR1 is LNHDA, CDR2 SQIVND (reference sequence). V trimming: 7 bases; J trimming: 7 bases; junction bases outside the gene matches: 5. The CDR3 covers 14 residues. The sequence came from a human donor who was either an allogeneic HSCT recipient or a stem cell or donor lymphocyte infusion donor (not recorded which). It is not recorded whose cells these are; they may come from a transplant donor. The V call is TRBV19, the J call TRBJ2-1; 12 bases agree with TRBD2. Material: blood, either unsorted or a sorted T cell fraction (not recorded which). CDR3 sequence: CASMVGLAGNEQFF. CDR3 sequence (DNA): TGTGCCAGTATGGTAGGACTAGCGGGGAATGAGCAGTTCTTC.